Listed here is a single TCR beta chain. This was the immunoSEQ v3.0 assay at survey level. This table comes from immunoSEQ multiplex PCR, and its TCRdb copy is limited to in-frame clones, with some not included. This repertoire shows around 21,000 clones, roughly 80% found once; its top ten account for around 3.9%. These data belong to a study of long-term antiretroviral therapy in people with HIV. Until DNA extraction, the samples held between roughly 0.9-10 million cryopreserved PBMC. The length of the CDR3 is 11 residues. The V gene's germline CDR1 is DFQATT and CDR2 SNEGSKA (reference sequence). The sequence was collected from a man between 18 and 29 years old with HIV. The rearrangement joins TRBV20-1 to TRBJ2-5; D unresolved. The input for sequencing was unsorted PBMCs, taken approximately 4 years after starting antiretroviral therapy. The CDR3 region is CSVSQGETQYF. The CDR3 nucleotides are TGCAGCGTTAGTCAAGGGGAGACCCAGTACTTC.